This passage covers 12 T cell receptor beta chains from one sample sequenced in a study of T-cell memory formation after mild COVID-19. TCRdb re-called the 5' RACE reads with MiXCR, one entry per CDR3 protein. The repertoire holds under 300,000 distinct CDR3 sequences, with about 17% as singletons. The specimen sequenced was PBMCs or a T cell subset sorted from them (not recorded which). The receptors derive from a man between 18 and 35 years old who had mild COVID-19 (a few samples of this study predate the infection). Cell type and time point are not known.

The gene calls are TRBV12-5 and TRBJ2-1; the D gene could be TRBD1 or TRBD2 (5 bases each). V was shortened by 1 base and J by 2 bases, with 9 bases between the two germline ends. Germline V gene data show CDR1 as LGHNT and CDR2 as FRNRAP. This CDR3 has 15 residues. The CDR3 nucleotides read TGTGCTAGTGGTTTGGCTGGGACGGCCTACAATGAGCAGTTCTTC. Amino acid sequence: CASGLAGTAYNEQFF.

The rearrangement joins TRBV20-1 to TRBJ1-6; D call uncertain. V shed 5 bases and J shed 4 bases, with 9 bases lying between them. This CDR3 has 13 residues. Germline CDR1 reads DFQATT; CDR2 reads SNEGSKA (reference sequence). The CDR3 reads CSALREYNSPLHF. CDR3 nucleotide sequence: TGCAGTGCTTTGAGGGAGTATAATTCACCCCTCCACTTT.

This clonotype occurred a few times. The chain links TRBV6-5 to TRBJ2-3; 7 nucleotides match TRBD2. V lost 2 bases and J lost 2; bases outside the gene matches: 4. CDR1 is MNHEY and CDR2 is SVGAGI in the germline V gene. CDR3 size: 15 residues. CDR3 bases: TGTGCCAGCAGTTACGACGGGGGGTACACAGATACGCAGTATTTT. This sequence encodes CASSYDGGYTDTQYF.

V gene TRBV20-1 combines with J gene TRBJ2-3, with D possibly being TRBD2 (6 bases). The CDR3 consists of 11 residues. Trimming pared 7 bases from V and 3 bases from J, leaving 8 bases between. Per germline, CDR1 DFQATT and CDR2 SNEGSKA (reference sequence). CDR3 protein: CSEAGTDTQYF. The CDR3 DNA sequence: TGCAGTGAAGCGGGTACAGATACGCAGTATTTT.

This rearrangement joins TRBV9 to TRBJ1-5; the match to TRBD1 covers 11 bases. Germline V gene sequence: CDR1 SGDLS, CDR2 YYNGEE. V gave up 3 bases and J gave up 5 bases; unmatched junction bases: 4. CDR3 length: 15 residues. The CDR3 bases are TGTGCCAGCAGCGAGGGACAGGGGGTTTATCAGCCCCAGCATTTT. This sequence encodes CASSEGQGVYQPQHF.

This clonotype was counted only a few times. J is TRBJ1-1 and V is TRBV5-1, with 9 bases matching TRBD1. The germline gives CDR1 SGHRS, CDR2 YFSETQ. CDR3 size: 13 residues. Germline trimming cut 2 bases from V and 11 bases from J; bases unmatched to any gene: 7. This CDR3 is CASSFDRGRVAFF. The CDR3 DNA sequence: TGCGCCAGCAGCTTTGACAGGGGGAGAGTGGCTTTCTTT.

The chain couples TRBV3-1 to TRBJ1-1, with 7 bases fitting TRBD1. Germline CDR1 is LGHDT and CDR2 is YNNKEL (reference sequence). Trimming at V came to 4 bases and at J to 8 bases, leaving 7 bases not matched to a gene. This CDR3 region has 13 residues. The CDR3 DNA reads as TGTGCCAGCAGCCCAAGACAGGGCGGCGAAGCTTTCTTT. Translating it yields CASSPRQGGEAFF.

The rearrangement joins TRBV29-1 to TRBJ2-5; D perhaps matches TRBD1 (5 bases). Germline CDR1 is SQVTM and CDR2 is ANQGSEA. The ends were cut back, 0 bases at V and 0 bases at J, with 8 bases in the middle. This CDR3 contains 14 residues. The CDR3 reads CSVEEWTHQETQYF. Here the CDR3 DNA reads TGCAGCGTTGAAGAATGGACACACCAAGAGACCCAGTACTTC.

In its sample, this clonotype was seen a few times. The chain links TRBV5-1 to TRBJ2-2; D may correspond to TRBD1 or TRBD2 (6 bases each). Germline V CDR1 and CDR2: SGHRS, YFSETQ. V was pared by 9 bases and J by 5 bases, with 20 bases between. This CDR3 contains 15 residues. DNA of the CDR3: TGCGCCACCAGGACGCGTGGGGGGCTAACCGGGGAGCTGTTTTTT. Translating it yields CATRTRGGLTGELFF.

V is TRBV7-9 and J is TRBJ2-2, with D perhaps TRBD1 or TRBD2 (5 bases each). The CDR3 sequence is 16 residues long. Trimming cost V 4 bases and J 7 bases, with 19 bases left between them. Germline CDR1 SEHNR, CDR2 FQNEAQ (reference sequence). CDR3 DNA: TGTGCCAGCAGCTGGGACCTCATTGGGCGCCTCGGGGAGCTGTTTTTT. Protein sequence: CASSWDLIGRLGELFF.

The rearrangement uses TRBV20-1 and TRBJ2-3; 10 nucleotides match TRBD2. J was trimmed by 1 base and V by 6 bases; bases with no gene match: 10. The CDR3 extends over 16 amino acids. Germline CDR1 and CDR2: DFQATT and SNEGSKA (reference sequence). CDR3 region: CSAPPFTSGGTDTQYF. The CDR3 DNA reads as TGCAGTGCACCTCCTTTCACTAGCGGGGGCACAGATACGCAGTATTTT.

For the CDR3, the DNA is TGCGCCAGCAGCCAAACCACCACAGATACGCAGTATTTT. It encodes CASSQTTTDTQYF. This sequence joins TRBV4-3 and TRBJ2-3; D gene ambiguous. V lost 2 bases, J lost 2 bases, and 5 bases lay in between. CDR3 length: 13 amino acids. The V gene's germline CDR1 is LGHNA and CDR2 YSLEER.